The 17 T cell receptor beta chains listed next were all sequenced from one sample in a study of blood T cell dynamics during melanoma immunotherapy (dated by TCRdb to between 2020 and 2021). Receptor libraries were prepared by the immunoSEQ multiplex PCR assay. Imported from immuneACCESS, the table was reduced by TCRdb to in-frame sequences with V and J called. These copies leave out some clones; in studies compared against another copy, an unresolved V gene accounts for under half, and the cause of the remainder is not known. For this sample the table gives over 10,000 clones, of which about 81% were detected only once. The top ten constitute approximately 9% of the sample. Sample time point, as interpreted from the label and publication: pre-treatment baseline. The starting material was blood, obtained from a patient treated with checkpoint blockade. All receptors derive from a human donor with melanoma.

The chain combines TRBV7-2 with TRBJ2-3; 8 bases match TRBD1. The germline gives CDR1 SGHTA, CDR2 FQGNSA. The ends lost 1 base at V and 14 bases at J; junction bases unmatched: 5. This CDR3 is built from 12 residues. CDR3 in amino acids: CASSLGAGGWYF. The CDR3 nucleotides read TGTGCCAGCAGCTTAGGGGCAGGGGGCTGGTATTTT.

V usage is TRBV6-6 and J usage is TRBJ1-4, with a weak D call TRBD1 (5 bases). This CDR3 has 13 residues. Trimming cost V 6 bases and J 8 bases, with 13 bases left between them. Germline CDR1 MNHNY, CDR2 SVGAGI (reference sequence). CDR3 sequence (DNA): TGTGCCAGCAGAAGGGACTGGCGGGAAAAACTGTTTTTT. Translating it yields CASRRDWREKLFF.

The rearrangement joins TRBV4-2 to TRBJ1-5, with 9 bases that match TRBD1. Trimming cost V 5 bases and J 5 bases; bases outside gene matches: 7. The germline V gene has CDR1 LGHNA and CDR2 YNFKEQ. The CDR3 is made up of 15 amino acids. The DNA for the CDR3 is TGTGCCAGCAGCACGGCACAGGGGGCCGATCAGCCCCAGCATTTT. Its translation is CASSTAQGADQPQHF.

J is TRBJ1-4 and V is TRBV28; TRBD1 matches 7 bases. V was clipped by 4 bases and J by 3 bases; unmatched bases: 5. Germline V gene sequence: CDR1 MDHEN, CDR2 SYDVKM. CDR3 length: 15 residues. The CDR3 loop reads CASSSPGQSNEKLFF. In DNA, the CDR3 is TGTGCCAGCAGTTCTCCGGGACAGTCTAATGAAAAACTGTTTTTT. Together with reference TRBV28 and TRBJ1-4, the CDR3 gives the full variable domain: DVKVTQSSRYLVKRTGEKVFLECVQDMDHENMFWYRQDPGLGLRLIYFSYDVKMKEKGDIPEGYSVSREKKERFSLILESASTNQTSMYLCASSSPGQSNEKLFFGSGTQLSVL.

The gene calls are TRBV28 and TRBJ1-2; TRBD1 aligns across 8 bases. The V and J ends lost 6 bases and 4 bases, in that order; junction bases with no gene match: 7. Germline CDR1 is MDHEN and CDR2 is SYDVKM. The CDR3 consists of 14 residues. The CDR3 region has the DNA TGTGCCAGCAGACAGGGACAGGCGATCTATGGCTACACCTTC. Protein: CASRQGQAIYGYTF.

This clone was seen just once. The chain carries TRBV7-5 and TRBJ2-5; the table's D call, TRBD1, was not checked against the DNA. TRBV7-5 is an annotated pseudogene. The CDR3 covers 13 residues. The CDR3 DNA sequence: TGTGCCAGAAGCGCGGACAGTAAGGAGACCCAGTACTTC. Its protein is CARSADSKETQYF.

This chain joins TRBV28 and TRBJ1-1; tentatively, D is TRBD1 (5 bases). There are 17 residues in the CDR3. V was pared by 2 bases and J by 1 base, with 17 bases between. Germline V gene lookup returns CDR1 MDHEN and CDR2 SYDVKM. CDR3 protein: CASSLIALLGENTEAFF. The CDR3 nucleotides read TGTGCCAGCAGTTTAATTGCTCTCCTGGGGGAGAACACTGAAGCTTTCTTT.

The sample holds a few counts of this clone. V and J are TRBV9 and TRBJ2-3, with D possibly being TRBD1 (5 bases). The CDR3 consists of 14 residues. Germline-derived CDR1 and CDR2 are SGDLS and YYNGEE. With 4 bases removed from V and 1 base from J, the gap between germline ends came to 10 bases. The CDR3 DNA is TGTGCCAGCAGCTTGGGGCCTGGCACAGATACGCAGTATTTT. Protein product: CASSLGPGTDTQYF.

V is TRBV19 and J is TRBJ2-1; D call uncertain. The CDR3 is 12 amino acids. Between the trimmed V and J ends, which lost 4 bases and 4 bases, there was a span of 5 bases. Germline V lookup: CDR1 LNHDA, CDR2 SQIVND (reference sequence). The DNA of the CDR3 is TGTGCCAGTAGTAACGGTTACAATGAGCAGTTCTTC. The encoded protein is CASSNGYNEQFF.

This clone was seen more than once but under ten times. The chain carries TRBV5-6 and TRBJ1-2, with 10 bases matching TRBD1. J was trimmed by 4 bases and V by 5 bases; bases with no gene match: 14. The CDR3 contains 17 residues. CDR1 and CDR2 (germline): SGHDT, YYEEEE. The CDR3 protein is CASSNPGQGGSFYGYTF. CDR3 DNA: TGTGCCAGCAGTAACCCAGGACAGGGGGGATCCTTCTATGGCTACACCTTC.

The chain has TRBV10-3 and TRBJ2-2, with 8 bases matching TRBD2. Germline trimming cut 4 bases from V and 3 bases from J; bases unmatched to any gene: 10. The germline CDR1 and CDR2 sequences are ENHRY and SYGVKD. CDR3 length: 17 residues. The CDR3 is CAISGAPLAGDTGELFF. DNA of the CDR3: TGTGCCATCAGTGGGGCCCCCCTAGCGGGCGACACCGGGGAGCTGTTTTTT.

The V call is TRBV5-1, the J call TRBJ2-5; a possible D gene is TRBD2 (5 bases). Germline V gene lookup returns CDR1 SGHRS and CDR2 YFSETQ. This CDR3 has 16 residues. Trimming pared 5 bases from V and 4 bases from J, leaving 21 bases between. CDR3 coding DNA: TGCGCCAGCAGTCGGTCAACCGGGAACTTGGGAGAGACCCAGTACTTC. Protein product: CASSRSTGNLGETQYF.

This clone has just one count. V gene TRBV7-9 combines with J gene TRBJ2-7; 9 bases align to TRBD2. J lost 6 bases, V lost 6 bases, and 18 bases had no gene match. The CDR3 covers 17 residues. In germline, CDR1 is SEHNR, CDR2 FQNEAQ (reference sequence). In DNA form, the CDR3 reads TGTGCCAGCAGGCTTGCCGGAGGAGAGCTAGCGGGAAGCGAGCAGTACTTC. This encodes CASRLAGGELAGSEQYF.

This chain links TRBV6-1 with TRBJ1-2; unclear D gene. Germline assignment: CDR1 MNHNS and CDR2 SASEGT. Trimming cost V 3 bases and J 4 bases, with 9 bases left between them. CDR3 length: 13 amino acids. CDR3 sequence reads: CASSDQTLYGYTF. DNA of the CDR3: TGTGCCAGCAGTGATCAAACCCTCTATGGCTACACCTTC.

As regards this clone: A read error may account for a junction end that differs from germline. V usage is TRBV6-1 and J usage is TRBJ1-1; D is uncertain. Per germline, CDR1 MNHNS and CDR2 SASEGT. The CDR3 spans 13 residues. The CDR3 DNA reads as TGTGCCAGCATGATAAACTGGAACGCTGAAGCTTTCTTT. It specifies CASMINWNAEAFF.

The V and J genes are TRBV6-6 and TRBJ2-3; D unresolved. Germline lookup yields CDR1 MNHNY and CDR2 SVGAGI (reference sequence). The CDR3 sequence is 11 residues long. Trimming shortened V by 11 bases and J by 0 bases, and 6 bases separated the two germline ends. CDR3: CAGASTDTQYF. The CDR3 region has the DNA TGTGCCGGCGCGAGCACAGATACGCAGTATTTT.

The chain joins TRBV9 to TRBJ2-1, with no clear D. V lost 4 bases and J 3 bases, leaving 17 bases between the germline ends. The CDR3 loop spans 16 amino acids. The germline V gene encodes CDR1 SGDLS and CDR2 YYNGEE. CDR3 nucleotides: TGTGCCAGCAGCCCCGCGCTTGGCACCCTCTACAATGAGCAGTTCTTC. Encoded protein: CASSPALGTLYNEQFF.